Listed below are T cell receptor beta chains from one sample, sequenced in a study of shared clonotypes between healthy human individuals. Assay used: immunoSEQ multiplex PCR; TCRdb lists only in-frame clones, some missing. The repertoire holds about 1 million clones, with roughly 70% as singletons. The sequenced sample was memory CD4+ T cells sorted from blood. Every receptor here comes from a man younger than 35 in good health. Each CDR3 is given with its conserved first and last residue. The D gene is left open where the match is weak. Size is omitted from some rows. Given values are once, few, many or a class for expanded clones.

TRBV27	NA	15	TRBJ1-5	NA	TGTGCCAGCAGTTTATTCGGACAAGGTAATCAGCCCCAGCATTTT	CASSLFGQGNQPQHF
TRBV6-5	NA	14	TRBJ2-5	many	TGTGCCAGCAGTAACAGGGCCAGACTAGAGACCCAGTACTTC	CASSNRARLETQYF
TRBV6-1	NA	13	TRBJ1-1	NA	TGTGCCAGCATATTTGGCTTGAACACTGAAGCTTTCTTT	CASIFGLNTEAFF
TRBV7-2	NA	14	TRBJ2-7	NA	TGTGCCAGCAGCTTAGGGTACGCATCCTACGAGCAGTACTTC	CASSLGYASYEQYF
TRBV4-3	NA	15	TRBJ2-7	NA	TGCGCCAGCAGCCTGGAAAGGGTGAGTAACTACGAGCAGTACTTC	CASSLERVSNYEQYF
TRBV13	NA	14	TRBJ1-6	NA	TGTGCCAGCAGCCCCCGGAGGGGGGTTTCACCCCTCCACTTT	CASSPRRGVSPLHF
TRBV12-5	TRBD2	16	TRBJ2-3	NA	TGTGCTAGTGGCTTCGCCGGGGTAGCGGGAACAGATACGCAGTATTTT	CASGFAGVAGTDTQYF
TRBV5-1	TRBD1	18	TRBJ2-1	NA	TGCGCCAGCAGCTTGTATGATATAAGGGGACAGCCCTACAATGAGCAGTTCTTC	CASSLYDIRGQPYNEQFF
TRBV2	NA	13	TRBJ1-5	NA	TGTGCCAGCAGACAGGTGCCCAATCAGCCCCAGCATTTT	CASRQVPNQPQHF
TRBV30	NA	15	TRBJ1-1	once	TGTGCCTGGAGTGTATCTAGCAGAAGGAACACTGAAGCTTTCTTT	CAWSVSSRRNTEAFF
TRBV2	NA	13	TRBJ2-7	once	TGTGCCAGCAGTGTAGGGGCCTCCTACGAGCAGTACTTC	CASSVGASYEQYF
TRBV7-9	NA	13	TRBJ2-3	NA	TGTGCCAGCATCCGAGTTCGTGCAGATACGCAGTATTTT	CASIRVRADTQYF
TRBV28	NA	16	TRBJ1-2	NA	TGTGCCAGCAGTCCCCCTGAAAGGGGGTCCCTTGATGGCTACACCTTC	CASSPPERGSLDGYTF